Sequencing of this T cell receptor beta chain was carried out in a study of blood T cell repertoires in COVID-19. Participants were aged about 18 to 100 years from around 24 US areas. Cohorts were determined from participant-reported clinical history. The assay was immunoSEQ multiplex PCR, and TCRdb's table has in-frame clones only and misses some. The sample yields about 200,000 clones, about 80% seen once. The sequenced sample was PBMCs or T cells enriched from blood (not recorded which). The receptor was isolated from a man between 35 and 55 years old who had recovered from COVID-19.

CDR3 sequence (DNA): TGTGCCAGCAGCTTGGGACTAGCGGGGGGGTATGAGCAGTTCTTC. It codes for CASSLGLAGGYEQFF. The chain is built from TRBV5-6 and TRBJ2-1, with 14 bases matching TRBD2. The CDR3 is 15 residues long. CDR1 SGHDT and CDR2 YYEEEE come from the germline V gene. The junction had 1 base not matched to a gene; V was cut back by 0 bases and J by 8 bases.